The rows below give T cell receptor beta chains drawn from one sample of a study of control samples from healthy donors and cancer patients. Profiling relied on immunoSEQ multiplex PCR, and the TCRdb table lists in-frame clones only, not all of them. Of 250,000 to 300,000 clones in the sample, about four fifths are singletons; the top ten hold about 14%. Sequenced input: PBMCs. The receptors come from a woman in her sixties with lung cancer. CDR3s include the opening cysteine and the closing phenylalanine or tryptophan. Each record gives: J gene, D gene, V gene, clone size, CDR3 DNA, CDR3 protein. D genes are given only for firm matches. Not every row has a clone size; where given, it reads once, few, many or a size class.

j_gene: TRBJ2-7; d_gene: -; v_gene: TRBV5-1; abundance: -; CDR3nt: TGCGCCAGCAGCTTGGAATCTTTTTACGAGCAGTACTTC; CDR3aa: CASSLESFYEQYF
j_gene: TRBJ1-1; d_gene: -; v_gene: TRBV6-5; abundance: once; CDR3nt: TGTGCCAGCAGTTTTTCGGGGGAGGGGGGCACTGAAGCTTTCTTT; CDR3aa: CASSFSGEGGTEAFF
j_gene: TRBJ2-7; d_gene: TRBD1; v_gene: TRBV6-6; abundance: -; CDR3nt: TGTGCCAGCAGTTACTTCCGGGACAGGGCTCACGAGCAGTACTTC; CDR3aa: CASSYFRDRAHEQYF
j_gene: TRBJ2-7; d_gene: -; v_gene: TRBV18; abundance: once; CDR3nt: TGTGCCAGCTCGCCTCTGACTGCCACCTACGAGCAGTACTTC; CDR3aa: CASSPLTATYEQYF
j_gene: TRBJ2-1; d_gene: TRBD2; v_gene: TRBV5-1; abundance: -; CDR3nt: TGCGCCAGCAGCCTGCTAGGGACTAGCGGGTGGGGCGACAATGAGCAGTTCTTC; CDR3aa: CASSLLGTSGWGDNEQFF
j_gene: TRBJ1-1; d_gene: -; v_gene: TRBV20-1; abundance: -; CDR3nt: TGCAGTGCCTTTGGACGGCGGGCTTTCTTT; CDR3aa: CSAFGRRAFF
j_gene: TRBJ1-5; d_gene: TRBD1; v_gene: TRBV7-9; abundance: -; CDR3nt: TGTGCCAGCAGCTTAGCAGGACAGGGGCTTTATAGCAATCAGCCCCAGCATTTT; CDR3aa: CASSLAGQGLYSNQPQHF
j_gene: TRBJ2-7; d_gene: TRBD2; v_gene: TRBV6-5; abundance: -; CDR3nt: TGTGCCAGCACCCCTCCCGGGGGGGACGAGCAGTACTTC; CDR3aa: CASTPPGGDEQYF
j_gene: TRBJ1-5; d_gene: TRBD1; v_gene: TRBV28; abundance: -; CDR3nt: TGTGCCAGCAGCGACTCGACAGGGGGAGGCAATCAGCCCCAGCATTTT; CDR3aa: CASSDSTGGGNQPQHF
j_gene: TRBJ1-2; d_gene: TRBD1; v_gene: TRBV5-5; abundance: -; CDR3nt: TGTGCCAGCAGCCGGGACAGTCCGATTACGGGTGGCTACACCTTC; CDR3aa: CASSRDSPITGGYTF
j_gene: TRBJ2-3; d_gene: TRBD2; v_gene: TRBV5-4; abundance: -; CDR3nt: TGTGCCAGCATGACCGCGGGGGGGACAGATACGCAGTATTTT; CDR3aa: CASMTAGGTDTQYF
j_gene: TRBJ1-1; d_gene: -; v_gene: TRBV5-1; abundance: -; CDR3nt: TGCGCCAGCAGCCTTCCCGGACTCGCCCTAGAAGCTTTCTTT; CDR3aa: CASSLPGLALEAFF
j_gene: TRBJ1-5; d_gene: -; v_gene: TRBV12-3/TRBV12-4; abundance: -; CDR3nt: TGTGCCAGCAGTCCCGGTGGGGGTCAGCCCCAGCATTTT; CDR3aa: CASSPGGGQPQHF
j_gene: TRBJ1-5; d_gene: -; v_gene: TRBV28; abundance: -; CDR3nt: TGTGCCAGCAGTTTTGGGCGGGGGGTCGGTCAGCCCCAGCATTTT; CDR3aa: CASSFGRGVGQPQHF
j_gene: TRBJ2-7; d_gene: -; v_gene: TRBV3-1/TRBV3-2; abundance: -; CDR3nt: TGTGCCAGCAGCTTCGGCAGGGGTATTGGCTACGAGCAGTACTTC; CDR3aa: CASSFGRGIGYEQYF
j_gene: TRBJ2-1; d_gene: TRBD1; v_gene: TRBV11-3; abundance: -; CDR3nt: TGTGCCAGCAGCCCGGACAGGAATGAGCAGTTCTTC; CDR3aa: CASSPDRNEQFF
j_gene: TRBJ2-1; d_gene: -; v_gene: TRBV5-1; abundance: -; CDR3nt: TGCGCCAGCAGCTTGTTTCGGTCTAGCGGACAGTACAATGAGCAGTTCTTC; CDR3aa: CASSLFRSSGQYNEQFF
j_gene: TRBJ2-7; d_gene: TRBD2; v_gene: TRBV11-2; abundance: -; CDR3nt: TGTGCCAGCAGCCCGACTAGCGTCTCCTACGAGCAGTACTTC; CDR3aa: CASSPTSVSYEQYF
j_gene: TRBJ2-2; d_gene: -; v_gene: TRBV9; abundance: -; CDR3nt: TGTGCCAGCAGCCCCTTGGACAGTAGACCCACCGGGGAGCTGTTTTTT; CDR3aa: CASSPLDSRPTGELFF
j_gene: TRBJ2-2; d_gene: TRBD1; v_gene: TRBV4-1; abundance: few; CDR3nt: TGCGCCAGCAGCCGAGGGCCCGGACAGGGGGCTGACACCGGGGAGCTGTTTTTT; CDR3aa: CASSRGPGQGADTGELFF
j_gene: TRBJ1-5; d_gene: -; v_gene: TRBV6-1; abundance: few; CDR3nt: TGTGCCAGCAGTGAGGGCAGGGCGGGGCAGCCCCAGCATTTT; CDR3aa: CASSEGRAGQPQHF
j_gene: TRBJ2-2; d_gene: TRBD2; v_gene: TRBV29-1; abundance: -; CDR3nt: TGCACCGGGACTAGCGGGAGTTCGCGAAGTCCCGGGGAGCTGTTTTTT; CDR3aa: CTGTSGSSRSPGELFF
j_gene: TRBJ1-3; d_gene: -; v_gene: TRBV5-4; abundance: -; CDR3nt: TGTGCCAGCAGCTTGGATCCGCCGGCCTCTGGAAACACCATATATTTT; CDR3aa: CASSLDPPASGNTIYF
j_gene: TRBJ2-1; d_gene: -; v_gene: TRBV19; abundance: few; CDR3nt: TGTGCCAGTAGTGTACAGGGCAATGAGCAGTTCTTC; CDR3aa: CASSVQGNEQFF
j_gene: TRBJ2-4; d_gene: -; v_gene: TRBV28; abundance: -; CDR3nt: TGTGCCAGCAGTTCCCTACAGGGTATTTACATTCAGTACTTC; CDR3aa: CASSSLQGIYIQYF
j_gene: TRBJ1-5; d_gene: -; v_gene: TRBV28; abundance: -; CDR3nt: TGTGCCAGCAGCCTCTCCGGGACCAATCAGCCCCAGCATTTT; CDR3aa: CASSLSGTNQPQHF
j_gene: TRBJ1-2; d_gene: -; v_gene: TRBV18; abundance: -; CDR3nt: TGTGCCAGCTCACCCGGGGCCAACTATGGCTACACCTTC; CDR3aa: CASSPGANYGYTF
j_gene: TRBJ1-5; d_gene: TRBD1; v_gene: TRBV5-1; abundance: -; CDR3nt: TGCGCCAGCAGCCCCGGGACAGGGGGCGAGGCCCAGCATTTT; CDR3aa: CASSPGTGGEAQHF
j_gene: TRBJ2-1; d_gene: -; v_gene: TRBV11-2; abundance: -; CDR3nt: TGTGCCAGCAGCGGGGGGCGTGAGCAGTTCTTC; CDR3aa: CASSGGREQFF
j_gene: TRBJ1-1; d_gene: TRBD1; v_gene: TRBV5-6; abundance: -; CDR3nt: TGTGCCAGCAGCTTGAACAGGGGGAAGTGGACTGAAGCTTTCTTT; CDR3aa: CASSLNRGKWTEAFF
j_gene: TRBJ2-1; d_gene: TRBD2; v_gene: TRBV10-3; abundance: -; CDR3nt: TGTGCCATCAGTAACCAGCGGGACGAGCAGTTCTTC; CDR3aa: CAISNQRDEQFF
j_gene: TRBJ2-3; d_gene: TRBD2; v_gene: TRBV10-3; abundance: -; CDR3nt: TGTGCCATCAGTGACTCGGGAGGGCGGGATACGCAGTATTTT; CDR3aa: CAISDSGGRDTQYF
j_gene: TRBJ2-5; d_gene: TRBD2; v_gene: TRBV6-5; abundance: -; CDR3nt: TGTGCCAGCAGGGCGAGGACTAGCGGCCAAGAGACCCAGTACTTC; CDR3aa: CASRARTSGQETQYF
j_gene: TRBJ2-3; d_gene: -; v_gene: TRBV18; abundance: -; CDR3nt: TGTGCCAGCGCGATTGGGTCGCCCGCCACAGATACGCAGTATTTT; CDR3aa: CASAIGSPATDTQYF
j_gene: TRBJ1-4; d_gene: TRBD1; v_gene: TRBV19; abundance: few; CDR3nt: TGTGCCAGTAGTATCTCACAGGGGCCGGAACTGTTTTTT; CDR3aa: CASSISQGPELFF